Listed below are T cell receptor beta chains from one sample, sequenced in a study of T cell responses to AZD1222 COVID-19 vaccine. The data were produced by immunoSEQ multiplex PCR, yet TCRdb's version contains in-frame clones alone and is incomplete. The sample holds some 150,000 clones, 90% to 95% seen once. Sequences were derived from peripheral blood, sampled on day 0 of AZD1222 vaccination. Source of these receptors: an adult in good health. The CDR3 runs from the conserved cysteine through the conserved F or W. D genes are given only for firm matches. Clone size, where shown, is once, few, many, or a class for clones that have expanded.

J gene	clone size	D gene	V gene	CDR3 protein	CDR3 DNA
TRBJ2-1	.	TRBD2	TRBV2	CASSTPGLEAYNEQFF	TGTGCCAGCAGTACACCGGGACTAGAAGCCTACAATGAGCAGTTCTTC
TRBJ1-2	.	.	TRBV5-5	CASSKGGGIFYYGYTF	TGTGCCAGCAGCAAGGGGGGTGGAATCTTCTACTATGGCTACACCTTC
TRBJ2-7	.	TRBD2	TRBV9	CASSPSSGISYEQYF	TGTGCCAGCAGCCCCAGTAGCGGGATCTCCTACGAGCAGTACTTC
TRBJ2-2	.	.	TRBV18	CASSPYIGELFF	TGTGCCAGCTCGCCGTATATCGGGGAGCTGTTTTTT
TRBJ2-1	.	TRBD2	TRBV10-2	CASGREGYNEQFF	TGCGCCAGCGGACGGGAGGGCTACAATGAGCAGTTCTTC
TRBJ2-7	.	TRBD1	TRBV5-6	CASSTGDSLEYF	TGTGCCAGCAGCACAGGGGACAGCCTCGAGTACTTC
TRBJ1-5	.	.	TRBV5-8	CASSLRGDQPQHF	TGTGCCAGCAGCTTAAGGGGTGATCAGCCCCAGCATTTT
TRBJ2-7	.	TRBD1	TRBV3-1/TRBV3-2	CASSPFRDRGLEQYF	TGTGCCAGCAGCCCTTTCCGGGACAGGGGCCTCGAGCAGTACTTC
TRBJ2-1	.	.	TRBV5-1	CASSLKLNGYNEQFF	TGCGCCAGCAGCTTGAAACTCAACGGCTACAATGAGCAGTTCTTC
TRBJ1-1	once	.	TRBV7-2	CASSLTGTKAFF	TGTGCCAGCAGCCTCACCGGGACTAAAGCTTTCTTT
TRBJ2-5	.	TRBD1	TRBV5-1	CASSTRDRGETQYF	TGCGCCAGCAGCACCCGGGACAGGGGAGAGACCCAGTACTTC
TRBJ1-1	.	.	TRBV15	CATSRDQGVMNTEAFF	TGTGCCACCAGCAGAGACCAGGGTGTGATGAACACTGAAGCTTTCTTT
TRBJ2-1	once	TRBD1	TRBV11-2	CASSLGQGRGNEQFF	TGTGCCAGCAGCCTCGGACAGGGCCGCGGCAATGAGCAGTTCTTC
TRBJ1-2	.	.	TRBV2	CASSEWQGLGYTF	TGTGCCAGCAGTGAGTGGCAGGGGCTTGGCTACACCTTC
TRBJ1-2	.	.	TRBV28	CASTTVGTEAHNYGYTF	TGTGCCAGCACCACAGTAGGCACAGAAGCCCACAACTATGGCTACACCTTC
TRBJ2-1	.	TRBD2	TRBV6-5	CASRGGTSGRNEQFF	TGTGCCAGCAGGGGGGGGACTAGCGGGAGAAATGAGCAGTTCTTC
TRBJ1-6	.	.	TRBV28	CASGPQGTPLHF	TGTGCCAGCGGTCCGCAGGGCACACCCCTCCACTTT
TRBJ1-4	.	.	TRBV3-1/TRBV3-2	CASSRPGGGEKLFF	TGTGCCAGCAGCCGCCCCGGGGGGGGAGAAAAACTGTTTTTT
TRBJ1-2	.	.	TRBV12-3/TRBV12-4	CALRGGMGGGYTF	TGTGCCCTTCGAGGGGGGATGGGTGGAGGCTACACCTTC
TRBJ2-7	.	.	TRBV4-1	CASSPLGGFSYEQYF	TGCGCCAGCAGCCCCCTCGGGGGCTTCTCCTACGAGCAGTACTTC
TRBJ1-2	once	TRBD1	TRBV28	CASTETQGNFYGYTF	TGTGCCAGCACCGAAACACAGGGGAACTTCTATGGCTACACCTTC
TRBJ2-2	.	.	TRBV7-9	CASSFTETTGELFF	TGTGCCAGCAGCTTCACGGAGACCACCGGGGAGCTGTTTTTT
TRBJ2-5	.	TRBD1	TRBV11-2	CASRNRGETQYF	TGTGCCAGCAGAAACAGGGGGGAGACCCAGTACTTC
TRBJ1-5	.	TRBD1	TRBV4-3	CASSQDLGQGIGQPQHF	TGCGCCAGCAGCCAAGATTTGGGACAGGGTATTGGGCAGCCCCAGCATTTT
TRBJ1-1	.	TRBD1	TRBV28	CASSVGTAQPPEAFF	TGTGCCAGCAGTGTCGGGACAGCCCAACCCCCTGAAGCTTTCTTT
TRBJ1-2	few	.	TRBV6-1	CASSEGGESYGYTF	TGTGCCAGCAGTGAAGGGGGGGAGAGCTATGGCTACACCTTC
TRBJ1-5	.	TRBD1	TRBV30	CAWSVGQVPNQPQHF	TGTGCCTGGAGTGTCGGACAGGTTCCCAATCAGCCCCAGCATTTT
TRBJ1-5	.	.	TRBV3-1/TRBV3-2	CASSQGSSNQPQHF	TGTGCCAGCAGCCAGGGCAGTAGCAATCAGCCCCAGCATTTT
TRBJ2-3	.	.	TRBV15	CATSSEPRQENTDTQYF	TGTGCCACCAGCAGCGAACCTCGACAGGAAAACACAGATACGCAGTATTTT
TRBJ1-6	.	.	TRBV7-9	CASSLAGVETPLHF	TGTGCCAGCAGCTTAGCGGGGGTTGAGACACCCCTCCACTTT
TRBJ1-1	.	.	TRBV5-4	CASSLAAAHTEAFF	TGTGCCAGCAGCTTGGCCGCGGCGCACACTGAAGCTTTCTTT
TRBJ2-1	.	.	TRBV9	CASSVGGLPYNEQFF	TGTGCCAGCAGCGTAGGAGGACTACCATACAATGAGCAGTTCTTC
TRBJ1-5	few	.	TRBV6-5	CASSITGNSNQPQHF	TGTGCCAGCAGTATCACAGGAAATAGCAATCAGCCCCAGCATTTT
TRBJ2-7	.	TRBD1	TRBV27	CASSFGDRGYEQYF	TGTGCCAGCAGCTTTGGGGACAGGGGTTACGAGCAGTACTTC
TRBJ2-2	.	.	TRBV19	CASSIGGGFPGELFF	TGTGCCAGTAGTATAGGAGGAGGGTTTCCCGGGGAGCTGTTTTTT
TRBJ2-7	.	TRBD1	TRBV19	CASSTGTASYEQYF	TGTGCCAGTAGTACCGGGACAGCATCCTACGAGCAGTACTTC
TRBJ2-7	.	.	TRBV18	CASSPDEENYEQYF	TGTGCCAGCTCACCAGATGAAGAGAACTACGAGCAGTACTTC
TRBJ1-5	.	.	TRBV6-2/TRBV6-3	CASSYDQGHQPQHF	TGTGCCAGCAGTTACGACCAGGGACATCAGCCCCAGCATTTT
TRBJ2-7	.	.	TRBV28	CASSFSETYEQYF	TGTGCCAGCAGTTTTAGCGAAACCTACGAGCAGTACTTC
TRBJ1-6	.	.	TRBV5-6	CASSRGFSYNSPLHF	TGTGCCAGCAGCCGGGGTTTCTCCTATAATTCACCCCTCCACTTT
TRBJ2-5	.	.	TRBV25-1	CASHNGGFGETQYF	TGTGCCAGTCATAACGGGGGTTTTGGGGAGACCCAGTACTTC
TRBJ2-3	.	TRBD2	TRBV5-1	CASSLWSSGRTDTQYF	TGCGCCAGCAGCCTTTGGTCGAGCGGGAGAACAGATACGCAGTATTTT
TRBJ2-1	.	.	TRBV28	CASTPTGTPNEQFF	TGTGCCAGCACCCCTACGGGGACTCCCAATGAGCAGTTCTTC
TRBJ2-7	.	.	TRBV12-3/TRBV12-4	CASRPGTFTEQYF	TGTGCCAGCAGACCCGGGACATTTACCGAGCAGTACTTC
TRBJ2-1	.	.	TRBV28	CASSFPSRAEQFF	TGTGCCAGCAGTTTCCCGTCGAGAGCTGAGCAGTTCTTC
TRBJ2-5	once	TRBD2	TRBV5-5	CASSPVLAGGPVETQYF	TGTGCCAGCAGCCCCGTATTAGCGGGAGGGCCTGTTGAGACCCAGTACTTC
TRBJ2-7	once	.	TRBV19	CASSMGAVAAFYEQYF	TGTGCCAGTAGTATGGGTGCGGTAGCGGCGTTCTACGAGCAGTACTTC
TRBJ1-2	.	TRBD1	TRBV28	CATPRDRADGYGYTF	TGTGCCACACCCCGGGACAGGGCTGATGGCTATGGCTACACCTTC
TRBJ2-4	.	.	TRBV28	CASSLKFSGNAKNIQYF	TGTGCCAGCAGTTTAAAATTTTCAGGGAATGCCAAAAACATTCAGTACTTC
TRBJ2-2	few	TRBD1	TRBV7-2	CASSRTGKSTGELFF	TGTGCCAGCAGCCGGACAGGGAAAAGCACCGGGGAGCTGTTTTTT
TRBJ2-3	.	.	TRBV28	CATLRADTQYF	TGTGCCACCCTGCGGGCAGATACGCAGTATTTT
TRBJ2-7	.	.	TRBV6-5	CATTGLHYEQYF	TGTGCCACCACGGGACTTCACTACGAGCAGTACTTC
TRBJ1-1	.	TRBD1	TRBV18	CASSPQTGVMNTEAFF	TGTGCCAGCTCACCTCAGACAGGGGTCATGAACACTGAAGCTTTCTTT
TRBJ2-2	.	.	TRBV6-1	CASSEKGETGELFF	TGTGCCAGCAGTGAAAAGGGGGAAACCGGGGAGCTGTTTTTT
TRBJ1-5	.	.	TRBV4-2	CASSQESSPWSNQPQHF	TGTGCCAGCAGCCAAGAGAGCAGCCCGTGGAGCAATCAGCCCCAGCATTTT